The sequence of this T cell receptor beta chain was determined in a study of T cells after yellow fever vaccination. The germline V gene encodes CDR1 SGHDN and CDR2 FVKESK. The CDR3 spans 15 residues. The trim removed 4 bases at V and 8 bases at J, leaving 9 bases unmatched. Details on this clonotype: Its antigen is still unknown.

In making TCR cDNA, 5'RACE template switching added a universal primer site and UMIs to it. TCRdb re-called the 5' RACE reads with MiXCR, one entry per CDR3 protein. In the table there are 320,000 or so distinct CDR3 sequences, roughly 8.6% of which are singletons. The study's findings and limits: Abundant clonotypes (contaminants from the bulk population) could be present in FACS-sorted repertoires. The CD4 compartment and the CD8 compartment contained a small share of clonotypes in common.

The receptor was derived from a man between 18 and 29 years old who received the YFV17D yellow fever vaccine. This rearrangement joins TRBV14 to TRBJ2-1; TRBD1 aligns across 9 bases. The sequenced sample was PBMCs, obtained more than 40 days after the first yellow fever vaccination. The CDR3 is CASSLGTGLYHEQFF. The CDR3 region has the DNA TGTGCCAGCAGCCTTGGGACAGGGCTCTATCATGAGCAGTTCTTC.